A single sample is the source of the 2 T cell receptor beta chains below, sequenced in a study of blood T cell repertoires in COVID-19. Repertoires were generated with immunoSEQ multiplex PCR, while TCRdb's copy carries only in-frame clones and drops some. The sample contains just under 250,000 clones, roughly 91% of which appear only once. Material for sequencing was PBMCs or T cells enriched from blood (not recorded which). These receptor sequences come from a woman in her twenties or thirties who had recovered from COVID-19.

The V and J genes are TRBV28 and TRBJ1-5; D is perhaps TRBD1 (6 bases). Looked up from germline, CDR1 is MDHEN and CDR2 is SYDVKM. This CDR3 has 14 amino acids. V was cut by 8 bases and J by 3 bases, with 14 bases left in between. DNA for the CDR3: TGTGCCAGCTCCATAGGGGACACCAATCAGCCCCAGCATTTT. This encodes CASSIGDTNQPQHF. The full variable domain, rest sourced from reference TRBV28 and TRBJ1-5, is DVKVTQSSRYLVKRTGEKVFLECVQDMDHENMFWYRQDPGLGLRLIYFSYDVKMKEKGDIPEGYSVSREKKERFSLILESASTNQTSMYLCASSIGDTNQPQHFGDGTRLSIL.

The chain employs TRBV4-3 and TRBJ1-5; possibly TRBD1 for D (5 bases). This CDR3 is built from 15 residues. In germline, CDR1 is LGHNA, CDR2 YSLEER. The V gene lost 0 bases and the J gene lost 4 bases, with 10 bases spanning the gap. CDR3 residues: CASSQDAQANQPQHF. The CDR3 bases are TGCGCCAGCAGCCAAGATGCACAGGCTAATCAGCCCCAGCATTTT.